The 15 T cell receptor beta chains reported below all come from one sample, sequenced in a study of blood T cell repertoires in COVID-19. Sequencing was performed with immunoSEQ multiplex PCR; in TCRdb, only in-frame clones are kept and a portion is missing. This repertoire shows some 230,000 clones, 80% to 90% found once; its top ten account for 3% to 3.5%. Sequencing was performed on PBMCs or T cells enriched from blood (not recorded which). Source of these receptors: a woman under 30 in a cohort exposed to, infected with or recovered from COVID-19 (not recorded which).

This chain joins TRBV15 and TRBJ1-2; 7 bases map to TRBD1. This CDR3 is 15 amino acids long. J gave up 8 bases and V 3 bases, and 12 bases lay outside the gene matches. CDR1 is LNHNV, CDR2 YYDKDF, per germline (reference sequence). This CDR3 is CATSSTGTATRGYTF. In DNA, the CDR3 is TGTGCCACCAGCAGCACCGGGACAGCAACGAGGGGCTACACCTTC.

This clone appeared once. The chain is built from TRBV20-1 and TRBJ2-3, with 7 nucleotides matching TRBD1. CDR3 length: 15 amino acids. J gave up 2 bases and V 3 bases, and 8 bases lay outside the gene matches. Germline V gene lookup returns CDR1 DFQATT and CDR2 SNEGSKA (reference sequence). CDR3 residues: CSASPQTGLTDTQYF. CDR3 in DNA: TGCAGTGCTAGTCCCCAGACAGGGCTCACAGATACGCAGTATTTT.

The chain couples TRBV5-1 to TRBJ2-1; TRBD1 matches at 8 bases. Germline-derived CDR1 and CDR2 are SGHRS and YFSETQ. V gave up 3 bases and J gave up 6 bases; unmatched junction bases: 2. This CDR3 has 13 amino acids. CDR3 loop: CASSSGQGNEQFF. The CDR3 region has the DNA TGCGCCAGCAGCTCCGGACAGGGCAATGAGCAGTTCTTC.

The V call is TRBV15, the J call TRBJ1-2; no firm D call. In germline, CDR1 is LNHNV, CDR2 YYDKDF (reference sequence). Trimming took 6 bases from V and 2 from J, leaving 7 bases between them. The CDR3 covers 12 residues. This CDR3 is CATSSANYGYTF. DNA of the CDR3: TGTGCCACCAGTAGCGCCAACTATGGCTACACCTTC.

The rearrangement joins TRBV6-5 to TRBJ2-3; 7 nucleotides line up with TRBD2. CDR1 and CDR2 (germline): MNHEY, SVGAGI. The CDR3 length is 15 residues. V trimming: 2 bases; J trimming: 4 bases; junction bases outside the gene matches: 6. The CDR3 loop reads CASSYQAGISDTQYF. DNA of the CDR3: TGTGCCAGCAGTTACCAAGCGGGGATCTCAGATACGCAGTATTTT.

As to this clone: Other nucleotide sequences in the sample specify the same CDR3. In nucleotides, the CDR3 is TGTGCCAGCAGCCTCCGGGACAGAAATTCACCCCTCCACTTT. It yields the protein CASSLRDRNSPLHF. V and J are TRBV5-4 and TRBJ1-6, with TRBD1 identical over 7 bases. The length of the CDR3 is 14 residues. V was clipped by 4 bases and J by 7 bases; unmatched bases: 5. Germline loops: CDR1 SGHNT, CDR2 YYREEE (reference sequence).

Only a few counts were recorded for this clone. The rearrangement uses TRBV5-1 and TRBJ2-5, with TRBD1 identical over 9 bases. There are 14 residues in the CDR3. V lost 3 bases to trimming and J lost 4 bases; unmatched junction nucleotides: 4. Germline V CDR1 and CDR2: SGHRS, YFSETQ. The CDR3 region is CASSSGGQGETQYF. In nucleotides, the CDR3 is TGCGCCAGCAGCTCTGGGGGACAGGGAGAGACCCAGTACTTC.

The J gene is TRBJ2-5, the V gene TRBV30; D remains ambiguous. Trimming cost V 0 bases and J 2 bases, with 7 bases left between them. In germline, CDR1 is GTSNPN, CDR2 SVGIG (reference sequence). The CDR3 loop spans 13 amino acids. CDR3 sequence reads: CAWSVRSQETQYF. The CDR3, as DNA: TGTGCCTGGAGTGTACGGTCTCAAGAGACCCAGTACTTC.

The CDR3 region has the DNA TGTGCCAGCAGTTGGAGCTCCTATAATTCACCCCTCCACTTT. Amino acids: CASSWSSYNSPLHF. This chain joins TRBV4-2 and TRBJ1-6, with no clear D. Germline assignment: CDR1 LGHNA and CDR2 YNFKEQ. Deletions cut 6 bases from V and 0 bases from J, with 6 bases between. This CDR3 spans 14 amino acids.

This clone was found once. The chain combines TRBV7-8 with TRBJ2-1, with D possibly being TRBD1 (7 bases). The germline V and J ends were trimmed by 5 bases and 2 bases, with 22 bases remaining between them. The V gene's germline CDR1 is SGHVS and CDR2 FQNEAQ. The CDR3 covers 18 residues. In DNA, the CDR3 is TGTGCCAGCAGCCTCTGGGGGCCGCCAGGGGGGACCTACAATGAGCAGTTCTTC. Translation: CASSLWGPPGGTYNEQFF.

This chain links TRBV29-1 with TRBJ2-3; 10 bases align to TRBD2. The CDR3 runs to 13 residues. The V gene's germline CDR1 is SQVTM and CDR2 ANQGSEA. V shed 6 bases, J shed 6 bases, and the junction held 6 bases outside the gene matches. In DNA, the CDR3 is TGCAGCGTAAAAGCGGGGGGGCCGGATACGCAGTATTTT. Its protein product is CSVKAGGPDTQYF.

This clone has a single count. In DNA form, the CDR3 reads TGTGCCAGCCTCGGGGGCACTGAAGCTTTCTTT. Its translation: CASLGGTEAFF. The genes are TRBV28 and TRBJ1-1, with TRBD1 as a possible D gene (5 bases). Per the germline V gene, CDR1 is MDHEN and CDR2 is SYDVKM. The V end was cut by 8 bases, the J end by 4 bases, with 8 bases between. This CDR3 is built from 11 residues.

The chain combines TRBV10-1 with TRBJ2-2, with 7 positions matching TRBD2. Germline-derived CDR1 and CDR2 are WNHNN and SYGVQD (reference sequence). The CDR3 runs 14 residues. The J segment lost 5 bases and the V segment lost 4 bases, leaving 4 bases of the junction unmatched. The CDR3 loop reads CASSAGGGTGELFF. The DNA of the CDR3 is TGCGCCAGCAGTGCCGGGGGAGGGACCGGGGAGCTGTTTTTT.

V is TRBV10-1 and J is TRBJ1-6; 7 bases agree with TRBD1. Germline V CDR1 and CDR2: WNHNN, SYGVQD (reference sequence). V gave up 6 bases and J gave up 0 bases; unmatched junction bases: 11. This CDR3 contains 18 residues. CDR3 sequence: CASSRHPGGGSYNSPLHF. DNA of the CDR3: TGCGCCAGCAGCCGTCACCCAGGGGGAGGCTCCTATAATTCACCCCTCCACTTT.

The chain uses TRBV6-5 and TRBJ2-7; TRBD2 agrees at 9 bases. The trim removed 5 bases at V and 2 bases at J, leaving 7 bases unmatched. This CDR3 is built from 15 residues. Germline V CDR1 and CDR2: MNHEY, SVGAGI. CDR3 sequence (DNA): TGTGCCAGCAGTCGACCTAGCGGGACCACCTACGAGCAGTACTTC. Protein sequence: CASSRPSGTTYEQYF.